These 13 T cell receptor beta chains came from one sample sequenced in a study of technical replicates of blood from a handful of donors. Produced via immunoSEQ multiplex PCR; TCRdb's table is partial and in-frame only. The sample has about 81,000 clones, 96% seen once; the top ten hold about 0.2%. Sequencing used T cells isolated from PBMCs. These receptors all stem from a human donor in good health.

The chain recombines TRBV28 with TRBJ1-2; 10 bases match TRBD1. CDR1 and CDR2 (germline): MDHEN, SYDVKM. With 6 bases clipped from V and 2 bases from J, the junction kept 9 bases outside the gene matches. The CDR3 covers 16 residues. The CDR3, as DNA: TGTGCCAGCAGCAATAGGGACAGGGGTTTGAACTATGGCTACACCTTC. Protein sequence: CASSNRDRGLNYGYTF.

The J gene is TRBJ1-1, the V gene TRBV28, with D possibly TRBD1 on 5 matching bases. This CDR3 has 14 amino acids. V was cut by 4 bases and J by 3 bases, with 12 bases left in between. Germline loops: CDR1 MDHEN, CDR2 SYDVKM. CDR3 DNA sequence: TGTGCCAGCAGTTCCCTAGACAGATACACTGAAGCTTTCTTT. Amino acid sequence: CASSSLDRYTEAFF.

J is TRBJ1-2 and V is TRBV19; D may be TRBD1 (6 bases). The CDR3 sequence is 12 residues long. Per the germline V gene, CDR1 is LNHDA and CDR2 is SQIVND (reference sequence). V was trimmed by 6 bases and J by 7 bases, leaving 12 bases between them. The CDR3 sequence: CASSTGMGGYTF. In DNA form, the CDR3 reads TGTGCCAGTAGCACAGGGATGGGTGGCTACACCTTC.

V and J are TRBV6-1 and TRBJ2-1, with 9 nucleotides matching TRBD2. The V gene's germline CDR1 is MNHNS and CDR2 SASEGT. Trimming took 3 bases from V and 7 from J; bases not matched to a gene: 10. There are 16 residues in the CDR3. CDR3 sequence (DNA): TGTGCCAGCAGTGAGACTCTAGCGGGGAGGGGTAATGAGCAGTTCTTC. Amino acid sequence: CASSETLAGRGNEQFF.

This chain connects TRBV5-1 to TRBJ2-4; 7 positions agree with TRBD1. Germline assignment: CDR1 SGHRS and CDR2 YFSETQ. V was clipped by 3 bases and J by 4 bases; unmatched bases: 1. This CDR3 has 13 amino acids. The CDR3 coding sequence is TGCGCCAGCAGCTGGGACAGAAAAAACATTCAGTACTTC. Its protein product is CASSWDRKNIQYF.

The gene calls are TRBV28 and TRBJ1-1; D is ambiguous. The CDR3 length is 12 residues. Trimming took 8 bases from V and 0 from J, leaving 7 bases between them. Germline CDR1 and CDR2: MDHEN and SYDVKM. The CDR3 here is CASWLVNTEAFF. DNA of the CDR3: TGTGCCAGCTGGTTAGTGAACACTGAAGCTTTCTTT.

The J gene is TRBJ1-5, the V gene TRBV27; a possible D gene is TRBD1 (5 bases). This CDR3 has 13 amino acids. V lost 4 bases and J lost 7, with 11 bases in between. CDR1 is MNHEY and CDR2 is SMNVEV in the germline V gene (reference sequence). The chain's CDR3 is CASSYGAPQPQHF. The CDR3 nucleotides read TGTGCCAGCAGTTATGGGGCCCCCCAGCCCCAGCATTTT.

The chain is built from TRBV28 and TRBJ2-1; 7 bases align to TRBD2. V gave up 1 base and J gave up 3 bases; unmatched junction bases: 3. Germline V gene data show CDR1 as MDHEN and CDR2 as SYDVKM. The CDR3 sequence is 15 residues long. The CDR3 nucleotides are TGTGCCAGCAGTTTATTGGCGGGAGACTACAATGAGCAGTTCTTC. Translated: CASSLLAGDYNEQFF.

The rearrangement uses TRBV6-6 and TRBJ1-4, with unresolved D. The length of the CDR3 is 12 residues. Per germline, CDR1 MNHNY and CDR2 SVGAGI (reference sequence). Trimming took off 6 bases at V and 8 bases at J, with 10 bases between the two ends. The CDR3: CASSVRREKLFF. The CDR3 nucleotides are TGTGCCAGCAGCGTTAGGCGGGAAAAACTGTTTTTT.

The chain is built from TRBV25-1 and TRBJ2-5; possibly TRBD1 for D (5 bases). Germline V gives CDR1 MGHDK, CDR2 SYGVNS. Between the trimmed V and J ends, which lost 3 bases and 4 bases, there was a span of 12 bases. The CDR3 runs to 14 residues. Here the CDR3 reads CASSDMTARETQYF. In DNA form, the CDR3 reads TGTGCCAGCAGTGATATGACAGCCCGAGAGACCCAGTACTTC.

J is TRBJ1-3 and V is TRBV6-6, with D perhaps matching TRBD1 (5 bases). Looked up from germline, CDR1 is MNHNY and CDR2 is SVGAGI (reference sequence). Trimming removed 11 bases from V and 1 base from J, with 9 bases in between. The CDR3 consists of 12 residues. The CDR3 nucleotides read TGTGCCTCGGGGGGTTCTGGAAACACCATATATTTT. This gives the protein CASGGSGNTIYF.

The chain employs TRBV6-1 and TRBJ2-5, with 11 bases fitting TRBD2. Per germline, CDR1 MNHNS and CDR2 SASEGT. The junction had 4 bases not matched to a gene; V was cut back by 5 bases and J by 2 bases. The CDR3 totals 15 residues. Here the CDR3 reads CASSLTSGAQETQYF. The CDR3 nucleotides read TGTGCCAGCAGTTTGACTAGCGGGGCTCAAGAGACCCAGTACTTC.

The V gene is TRBV28, the J gene TRBJ2-1, with TRBD2 identical over 9 bases. J gave up 2 bases and V 2 bases, and 10 bases lay outside the gene matches. Germline V CDR1 and CDR2: MDHEN, SYDVKM. This CDR3 spans 18 amino acids. In DNA form, the CDR3 reads TGTGCCAGCAGTTTAGTGGTAGCGGGAGATTCTCCCTACAATGAGCAGTTCTTC. Its translation is CASSLVVAGDSPYNEQFF.